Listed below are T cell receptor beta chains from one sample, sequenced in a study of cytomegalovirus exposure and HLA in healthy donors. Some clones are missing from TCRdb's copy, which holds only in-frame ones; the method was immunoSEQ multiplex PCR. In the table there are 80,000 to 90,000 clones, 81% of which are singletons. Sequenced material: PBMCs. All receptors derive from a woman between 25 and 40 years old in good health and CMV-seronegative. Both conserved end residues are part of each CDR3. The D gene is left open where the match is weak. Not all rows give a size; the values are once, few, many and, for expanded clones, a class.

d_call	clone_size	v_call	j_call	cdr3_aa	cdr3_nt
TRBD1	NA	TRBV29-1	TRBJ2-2	CSVSDRGMTGELFF	TGCAGCGTCTCGGACAGGGGGATGACCGGGGAGCTGTTTTTT
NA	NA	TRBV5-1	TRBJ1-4	CASSRGGDNEKLFF	TGCGCCAGCAGCCGCGGGGGGGATAATGAAAAACTGTTTTTT
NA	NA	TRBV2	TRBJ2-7	CASNLGDTTYEQYF	TGTGCCAGCAATTTGGGAGACACCACCTACGAGCAGTACTTC
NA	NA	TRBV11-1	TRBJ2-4	CASSPLGENIQYF	TGTGCCAGCAGCCCCCTCGGGGAAAACATTCAGTACTTC
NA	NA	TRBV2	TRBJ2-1	CASSLEGQYNEQFF	TGTGCCAGCAGTCTTGAGGGACAATACAATGAGCAGTTCTTC
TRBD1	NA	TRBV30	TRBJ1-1	CAWSVQGGRGAFF	TGTGCCTGGAGTGTACAGGGGGGGCGCGGAGCTTTCTTT
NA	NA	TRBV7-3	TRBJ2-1	CASSPEGASVYFF	TGTGCCAGCAGCCCGGAGGGGGCTAGCGTTTACTTCTTC
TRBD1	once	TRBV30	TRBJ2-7	CAWSGISGTASYEQYF	TGTGCCTGGAGCGGAATATCCGGGACAGCTTCCTACGAGCAGTACTTC
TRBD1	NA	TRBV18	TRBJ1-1	CASSPRGQENTEAFF	TGTGCCAGCTCACCACGGGGACAGGAGAACACTGAAGCTTTCTTT
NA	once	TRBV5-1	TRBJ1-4	CASSLVAGREKLFF	TGCGCCAGCAGCTTGGTGGCAGGGCGCGAAAAACTGTTTTTT
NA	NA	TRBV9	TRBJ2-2	CASSVGPAGTGELFF	TGTGCCAGCAGCGTAGGACCGGCGGGGACCGGGGAGCTGTTTTTT
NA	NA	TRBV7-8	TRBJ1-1	CASSLSPSREAFF	TGTGCCAGCAGCCTTAGTCCTTCTCGTGAAGCTTTCTTT
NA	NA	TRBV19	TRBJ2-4	CASGQGPLAKNIQYF	TGTGCCAGTGGGCAGGGGCCTCTAGCCAAAAACATTCAGTACTTC
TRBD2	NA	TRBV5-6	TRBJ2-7	CASSPGLAGVGEQYF	TGTGCCAGCAGCCCCGGACTAGCGGGAGTAGGAGAGCAGTACTTC
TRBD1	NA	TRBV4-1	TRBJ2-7	CASSVRDSSYEQYF	TGCGCCAGCAGCGTCCGGGACAGCTCCTACGAGCAGTACTTC
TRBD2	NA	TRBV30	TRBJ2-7	CAYRGVGPGREQYF	TGTGCTTACCGGGGGGTAGGGCCGGGGCGCGAGCAGTACTTC
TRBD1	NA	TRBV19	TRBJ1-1	CASSPLEGAAISKAFF	TGTGCCAGTAGTCCCTTGGAGGGGGCCGCTATTAGTAAAGCTTTCTTT
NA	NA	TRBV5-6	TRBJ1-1	CASSSLSGTEAFF	TGTGCCAGCAGCTCCCTTTCCGGGACTGAAGCTTTCTTT
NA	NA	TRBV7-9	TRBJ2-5	CSSSLPLGLSETQYF	TGTTCCAGCAGCTTACCACTCGGACTGTCCGAGACCCAGTACTTC
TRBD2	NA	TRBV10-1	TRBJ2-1	CASERLAGGQQFF	TGCGCCAGCGAGAGGCTAGCGGGAGGACAGCAGTTCTTC
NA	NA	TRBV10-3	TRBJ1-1	CAISESVSEAFF	TGTGCCATCAGTGAGTCGGTGAGTGAAGCTTTCTTT
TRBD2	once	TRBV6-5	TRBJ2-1	CASSYAGGGIEQFF	TGTGCCAGCAGTTACGCGGGAGGAGGAATTGAGCAGTTCTTC
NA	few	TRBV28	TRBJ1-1	CASSREWLQGVKWDTEAFF	TGTGCCAGCAGCCGAGAATGGTTACAGGGAGTAAAGTGGGACACTGAAGCTTTCTTT
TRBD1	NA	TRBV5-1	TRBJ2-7	CASSSRSDRSYEQYF	TGCGCCAGCAGCAGTAGATCGGACAGGTCCTACGAGCAGTACTTC
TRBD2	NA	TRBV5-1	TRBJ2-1	CASSLFSGNDEQFF	TGCGCCAGCAGCTTGTTTAGCGGGAACGATGAGCAGTTCTTC
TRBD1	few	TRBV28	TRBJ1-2	CASREGGDRYGYTF	TGTGCCAGCAGGGAGGGTGGGGACAGGTATGGCTACACCTTC
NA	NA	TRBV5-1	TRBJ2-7	CASSLRMVTGRGYEQYF	TGCGCCAGCAGCTTGAGGATGGTGACAGGTAGAGGCTACGAGCAGTACTTC
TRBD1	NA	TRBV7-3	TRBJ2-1	CASSLRGQANNEQFF	TGTGCCAGCAGCTTAAGGGGACAGGCTAACAATGAGCAGTTCTTC
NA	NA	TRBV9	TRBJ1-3	CASSPGVVPGNTIYF	TGTGCCAGCAGCCCAGGGGTAGTTCCTGGAAACACCATATATTTT
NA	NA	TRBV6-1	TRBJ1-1	CASSDPPRQVRQTKTEAFF	TGTGCCAGCAGTGACCCGCCGAGACAGGTTAGGCAAACAAAGACTGAAGCTTTCTTT
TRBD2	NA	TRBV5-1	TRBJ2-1	CASSLFGLAGGLGGNEQFF	TGCGCCAGCAGCTTGTTCGGACTAGCGGGAGGGTTAGGAGGCAATGAGCAGTTCTTC
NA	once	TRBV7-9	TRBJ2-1	CASSKETGSYNEQFF	TGTGCCAGCAGCAAAGAGACGGGGAGCTACAATGAGCAGTTCTTC
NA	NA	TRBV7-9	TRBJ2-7	CSSSLRGTNPYEQYF	TGTTCCAGCAGCTTGCGGGGTACGAACCCCTACGAGCAGTACTTC
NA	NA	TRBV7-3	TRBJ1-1	CASSLTLVGNTEAFF	TGTGCCAGCAGCTTAACGCTGGTCGGGAACACTGAAGCTTTCTTT
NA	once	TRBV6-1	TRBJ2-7	CASIPGLRRDEQYF	TGTGCCAGCATTCCGGGACTCCGCCGGGACGAGCAGTACTTC
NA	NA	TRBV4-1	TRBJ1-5	CASSQDRGGVMSNQPQHF	TGCGCCAGCAGCCAAGATCGTGGGGGGGTAATGAGCAATCAGCCCCAGCATTTT
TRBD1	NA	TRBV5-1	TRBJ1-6	CASSPGTGGVNGSPLHF	TGCGCCAGCAGCCCCGGGACAGGGGGCGTAAATGGTTCACCCCTCCACTTT
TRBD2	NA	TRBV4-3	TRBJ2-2	CASSQGLAGGVGELFF	TGCGCCAGCAGCCAAGGGCTAGCGGGAGGGGTCGGGGAGCTGTTTTTT
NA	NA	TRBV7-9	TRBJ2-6	CASRQISGANVLTF	TGTGCCAGTCGACAGATCTCTGGGGCCAACGTCCTGACTTTC
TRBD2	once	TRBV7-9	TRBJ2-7	CASSLAGGSTYEQYF	TGTGCCAGCAGCTTAGCGGGCGGGAGTACCTACGAGCAGTACTTC
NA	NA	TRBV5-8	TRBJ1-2	CASSLLSGLRYGYTF	TGTGCCAGCAGCTTGTTATCAGGGTTGAGGTATGGCTACACCTTC
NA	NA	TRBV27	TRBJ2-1	CAAMGRANEQFF	TGTGCCGCCATGGGCAGGGCCAATGAGCAGTTCTTC
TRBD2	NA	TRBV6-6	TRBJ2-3	CASTQGGSSTDTQYF	TGTGCCAGCACCCAGGGCGGGAGCAGCACAGATACGCAGTATTTT
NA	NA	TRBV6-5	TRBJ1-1	CASSYRGGNTEAFF	TGTGCCAGCAGTTACCGAGGGGGGAACACTGAAGCTTTCTTT
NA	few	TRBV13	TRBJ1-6	CASRALNSPLHF	TGTGCCAGCAGGGCCCTTAATTCACCCCTCCACTTT
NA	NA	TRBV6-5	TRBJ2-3	CASREGGPPDTQYF	TGTGCCAGCAGGGAGGGAGGTCCTCCAGATACGCAGTATTTT
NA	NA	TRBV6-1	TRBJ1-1	CASSDRSWYTDEAFF	TGTGCCAGCAGTGACAGGTCTTGGTACACCGATGAAGCTTTCTTT
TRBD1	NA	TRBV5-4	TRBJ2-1	CASSAKWTGGNEQFF	TGTGCCAGCAGCGCAAAATGGACAGGGGGCAATGAGCAGTTCTTC
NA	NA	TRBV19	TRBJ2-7	CASSPSSGGAYEQYF	TGTGCCAGTAGTCCCTCCTCTGGGGGCGCCTACGAGCAGTACTTC
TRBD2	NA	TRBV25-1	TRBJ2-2	CASRTPSSGWGGELFF	TGTGCCAGCAGGACTCCATCTAGCGGATGGGGCGGGGAGCTGTTTTTT
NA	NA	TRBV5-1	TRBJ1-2	CASSFGTNYGYTF	TGCGCCAGCAGCTTCGGGACTAACTATGGCTACACCTTC
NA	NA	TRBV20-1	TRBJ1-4	CSARDREKLFF	TGCAGTGCTAGAGACCGGGAAAAACTGTTTTTT
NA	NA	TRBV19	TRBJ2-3	CASSPGSLMDTQYF	TGTGCCAGTAGTCCAGGCTCCTTAATGGATACGCAGTATTTT
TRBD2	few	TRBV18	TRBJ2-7	CASSQTPSGRMGEQYF	TGTGCCAGCTCACAAACCCCTAGCGGGAGGATGGGGGAGCAGTACTTC